Detailed here is one TCR beta chain. This sample is part of a study of blood T cell repertoires in COVID-19. The V and J ends lost 0 bases and 8 bases, in that order; junction bases with no gene match: 4. Germline values: CDR1 SGDLS, CDR2 YYNGEE. The CDR3 extends over 14 amino acids. Sequenced by immunoSEQ multiplex PCR; TCRdb stores in-frame clones only, minus some. This sample has more than 10,000 clones, with around 90% found just once. The rearrangement joins TRBV9 to TRBJ2-1; TRBD2 aligns across 8 bases. The clonotype was recovered from a man between 65 and 85 years old with active COVID-19. Sequencing was carried out using peripheral blood. The CDR3 nucleotides read TGTGCCAGCAGCGTAGCGGGGGGGCCGTATGAGCAGTTCTTC. It encodes CASSVAGGPYEQFF.